A single sample gave rise to the 11 T cell receptor beta chains below, sequenced in a study of T cell responses to AZD1222 COVID-19 vaccine. Profiling relied on immunoSEQ multiplex PCR, and the TCRdb table lists in-frame clones only, not all of them. Of 130,000 or so clones listed, 80% to 95% were seen once; the top ten hold 2.5% to 4%. Sequencing used peripheral blood, obtained on day 0 of AZD1222 vaccination. These receptors all stem from an adult in good health.

This chain uses TRBV5-1 with TRBJ2-5, with D possibly being TRBD1 (6 bases). Trimming pared 1 base from V and 5 bases from J, leaving 12 bases between. CDR1 and CDR2 from the germline V gene are SGHRS and YFSETQ. The CDR3 has 14 amino acids. The CDR3 spells CASSLRGGQETQYF. CDR3 nucleotide sequence: TGCGCCAGCAGCTTGAGAGGGGGTCAGGAGACCCAGTACTTC.

The rearrangement uses TRBV5-1 and TRBJ2-5; no clear D. This CDR3 has 13 amino acids. Trimming cost V 3 bases and J 0 bases, with 6 bases left between them. Germline V lookup: CDR1 SGHRS, CDR2 YFSETQ. For the CDR3, the DNA is TGCGCCAGCAGCTGGGCCTACCAAGAGACCCAGTACTTC. Its translation: CASSWAYQETQYF.

V gene TRBV11-2 combines with J gene TRBJ2-1; D unclear. The CDR3 length is 12 residues. Germline V gives CDR1 SGHAT, CDR2 FQNNGV. V was clipped by 5 bases and J by 9 bases, with 11 bases between them. The CDR3 sequence: CASSPRPREQFF. As DNA, the CDR3 is TGTGCCAGCAGCCCACGGCCGCGTGAGCAGTTCTTC. The whole variable domain, remainder taken from reference TRBV11-2 and TRBJ2-1, is EAGVAQSPRYKIIEKRQSVAFWCNPISGHATLYWYQQILGQGPKLLIQFQNNGVVDDSQLPKDRFSAERLKGVDSTLKIQPAKLEDSAVYLCASSPRPREQFFGPGTRLTVL.

The chain recombines TRBV4-1 with TRBJ1-1, with 8 bases lining up with TRBD1. Germline assignment: CDR1 MGHRA and CDR2 YSYEKL. The CDR3 has 14 residues. With V trimmed by 2 bases and J by 5 bases, 4 bases remained unmatched. CDR3: CASSQQGAWTEAFF. The DNA for the CDR3 is TGCGCCAGCAGCCAACAGGGGGCATGGACTGAAGCTTTCTTT.

The chain employs TRBV19 and TRBJ2-3; D is undetermined. Trimming cost V 7 bases and J 11 bases, with 19 bases left between them. Germline loops: CDR1 LNHDA, CDR2 SQIVND (reference sequence). CDR3 size: 13 residues. The DNA for the CDR3 is TGTGCCAGTAAACAAAACCGGGCATTACAGCAGTATTTT. Amino acid sequence: CASKQNRALQQYF.

The V and J genes are TRBV6-2 or TRBV6-3 and TRBJ2-1, with D tentatively TRBD2 (5 bases). The germline V gene has CDR1 MNHEY and CDR2 SVGEGT. Trimming removed 0 bases from V and 4 bases from J, with 16 bases in between. The CDR3 has 17 residues. The CDR3 region is CASSYSETTYNYNEQFF. In DNA form, the CDR3 reads TGTGCCAGCAGTTACTCCGAGACTACCTATAATTACAATGAGCAGTTCTTC.

The chain recombines TRBV12-3 or TRBV12-4 with TRBJ2-1; D call uncertain. The V gene lost 6 bases and the J gene lost 8 bases, with 5 bases spanning the gap. CDR3 length: 10 residues. For the CDR3, the DNA is TGTGCCAGCAGAGTGGATGAGCAGTTCTTC. Its protein is CASRVDEQFF.

CDR3 sequence (DNA): TGTGCCAGCAGGACCGGGGTAGCCCTACGCTACAATGAGCAGTTCTTC. The encoded protein is CASRTGVALRYNEQFF. The chain joins TRBV2 to TRBJ2-1, with a weak D call TRBD2 (5 bases). Germline CDR1 reads SNHLY; CDR2 reads FYNNEI. The CDR3 covers 16 residues. V was cut by 6 bases and J by 3 bases, with 18 bases left in between.

The rearrangement joins TRBV5-4 to TRBJ1-1; 7 nucleotides line up with TRBD1. With 3 bases clipped from V and 1 base from J, the junction kept 9 bases outside the gene matches. The CDR3 has 16 residues. CDR1 and CDR2 (germline): SGHNT, YYREEE (reference sequence). This chain's CDR3 is CASSSIWTGRNTEAFF. The CDR3 region has the DNA TGTGCCAGCAGCTCGATCTGGACAGGAAGGAACACTGAAGCTTTCTTT.

The chain carries TRBV2 and TRBJ2-2; D possibly corresponds to TRBD2 (5 bases). Germline CDR1 is SNHLY and CDR2 is FYNNEI. The CDR3 is 13 amino acids. V was trimmed by 8 bases and J by 6 bases, leaving 13 bases between them. In nucleotides, the CDR3 is TGTGCCAGCTCCCGCTCGGGATCCGGGGAGCTGTTTTTT. Its translation: CASSRSGSGELFF.

The V gene is TRBV28, the J gene TRBJ1-2; perhaps TRBD1 as D (6 bases). The CDR3 runs 13 residues. Germline values: CDR1 MDHEN, CDR2 SYDVKM. V was shortened by 4 bases and J by 3 bases, with 9 bases between the two germline ends. CDR3 in DNA: TGTGCCAGCAGTTACAGGGTAGACTATGGCTACACCTTC. Amino acid sequence: CASSYRVDYGYTF.